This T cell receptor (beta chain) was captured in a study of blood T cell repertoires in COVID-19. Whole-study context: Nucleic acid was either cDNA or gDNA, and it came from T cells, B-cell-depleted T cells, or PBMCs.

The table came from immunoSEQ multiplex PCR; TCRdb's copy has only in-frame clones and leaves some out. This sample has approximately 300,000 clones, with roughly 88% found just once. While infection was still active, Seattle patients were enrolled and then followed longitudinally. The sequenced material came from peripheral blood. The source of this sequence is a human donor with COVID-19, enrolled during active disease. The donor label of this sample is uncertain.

The CDR3 nucleotides read TGCGCCAGCAGCTTGGACGGACACGGGGAGACCCAGTACTTC. It specifies CASSLDGHGETQYF. The genes are TRBV5-1 and TRBJ2-5; TRBD1 is a possible D gene (5 bases). CDR3 size: 14 residues. CDR1 and CDR2 (germline): SGHRS, YFSETQ. Trimming left V 0 bases short and J 5 bases short, with 11 bases between. The complete variable domain, with remaining parts taken from reference TRBV5-1 and TRBJ2-5, reads KAGVTQTPRYLIKTRGQQVTLSCSPISGHRSVSWYQQTPGQGLQFLFEYFSETQRNKGNFPGRFSGRQFSNSRSEMNVSTLELGDSALYLCASSLDGHGETQYFGPGTRLLVL.